This T cell receptor (beta chain) is drawn from a study of CXCR3-negative and CXCR3-positive naive CD8 T cells. Study-wide findings and caveats: Naive CXCR3-negative cells resembled naive CXCR3-positive cells in TRBV-TRBJ usage; memory cells differed. Higher TRB CDR3 hydrophobicity marked CXCR3-positive naive cells relative to CXCR3-negative naive cells.

As regards this clonotype: Antigen specificity is unknown.

CDR1 SGHVS and CDR2 FQNEAQ come from the germline V gene. CDR3 length: 17 residues. The study made its TRB cDNA libraries by 5' RACE, adding UMI labels. TCRdb reprocessed the 5' RACE reads and keeps a single row for each CDR3 protein, giving no DNA. The sample holds 70,000 to 100,000 distinct CDR3 sequences. The receptor was isolated from a human donor in good health. Some clones in this sample may be carry-over from other donors' samples. Sequences were obtained from naive CXCR3- CD8+ T cells from blood. As to subset: CD45RO-CCR7+CD27+CD95- naive CD8+ T cells lacking CXCR3 (TNR3-). The V gene is TRBV7-8, the J gene TRBJ2-1; TCRdb names TRBD1, which stays unverified in the absence of DNA. The CDR3 sequence is CATSDPSGDPQYNEQFF.